This record looks at one T cell receptor (beta chain) sequence and its context. Its antigen is unknown. The input lacks base qualities; no much larger clone sits a single base away. This specimen belongs to a study of blood T cell repertoires in COVID-19 (dated by TCRdb to 2020 to 2021). About the study as a whole: Samples covering the acute and convalescent phases of COVID-19 were provided by collaborators in the United States, Italy and Spain. The prospective study material was composed of cDNA or gDNA derived from T cells, B-cell-depleted T cells, or PBMCs. The dataset comprised deeply sampled blood TCRbeta repertoires from subjects exposed to, actively infected with, or recovered from COVID-19. The repertoires were made available in a free public database intended to serve as a resource for research on the immune response to SARS-CoV-2. Samples were obtained from the ongoing ImmuneRACE study (first 160 participants) and from about 1,300 subjects provided by 6 global collaborators. The sample metadata nearly always contained a de-identified subject ID, COVID-19 status, age in years and sex. Where available, HLA class I and class II types were obtained from metadata supplied by the sample provider rather than from assay-based typing. Here is what the overall study found, with its caveats: How much clinical and demographic metadata was included differed by source and by participant, and the metadata was provided uncurated.

Measured from the cysteine to the phenylalanine, the CDR3 is 11 residues long. Just the 33-base CDR3 DNA is kept, in frame starting at base 1. Trimming removed 7 bases from V and 7 bases from J, leaving 9 bases between the germline ends. Via the germline V gene, CDR1 is SGHVS and CDR2 FNYEAQ. Participants in the prospective study were aged about 18 to 95 years, lived in over 20 United States geographic areas, and enrolled through a virtual design. To assign participants to cohorts, the prospective study relied on clinical history that participants themselves reported in a screening survey and a study questionnaire. ImmuneRACE Cohort 3 recovered participants were defined by two consecutive negative NP/OP PCR tests, healthcare professional clearance, or symptom resolution. In the prospective study, mobile phlebotomists collected whole blood, serum and a nasopharyngeal or oropharyngeal swab from each participant. Participants in the prospective study had the option to provide additional blood draws and questionnaires over an approximately 2-month period. Prospective study blood samples were shipped either frozen or at room temperature before DNA extraction.

The immunoSEQ Assay, a bias-controlled multiplex PCR, was used to amplify TCRbeta CDR3 regions from genomic DNA. Under the source paper's analysis protocol: Nucleated cell counts per sample were estimated from amplification of reference gene primers within the assay. To quantify the absolute abundance of each unique TCRbeta CDR3 rearrangement, sequence reads were collapsed and filtered. For each sample, productive Simpson clonality was calculated by taking the square root of Simpson's diversity index across productive rearrangements. Not all clones reach the TCRdb copy of this immuneACCESS table, which keeps in-frame sequences only. Checked studies attribute under half of the gap to unresolved V genes and leave the rest unexplained. Clone size and V and J calls were adopted from that table, with D and trimming inferred from the DNA. Recorded for this sample are approximately 170,000 clones; 65% to 85% of them occurred a single time. The ten top clones hold roughly 3.2% of the sample.

Sequencing input: PBMCs or T cells enriched from blood (not recorded which). The TCR originated in a woman in her twenties or thirties who had recovered from COVID-19. This sequence uses TRBV7-6 and TRBJ2-3, with the D gene call left open. The CDR3 reads CASMGAYTQYF. The sequenced DNA: TGTGCCAGCATGGGCGCGTATACGCAGTATTTT.